Below are 10 T cell receptor beta chains sequenced from a single sample in a study of regulatory T cells in long-lasting Graves disease. Time point meaning: newly diagnosed GD, antithyroid drugs for less than 3 months. PBMC RNA served as the TCR library source. CDR3 regions were amplified by Arm-PCR using iRepertoire HTBI primers to build TCR beta libraries. In TCRdb, the multiplex PCR reads were re-called with MiXCR into one record per CDR3 protein. The profile shows approximately 400,000 distinct CDR3 sequences, 15% of them singletons. These data were likewise used in another study, on T cells in Graves' hyperthyroidism and ophthalmopathy.

This specimen was peripheral blood mononuclear cells (PBMCs), taken at new diagnosis, from a patient treated with antithyroid drugs. These receptor sequences come from a woman aged 40 to 50 with Graves disease.

This clonotype has a count of ten or more. V and J are TRBV12-3 or TRBV12-4 and TRBJ1-3; TRBD1 aligns across 9 bases. The CDR3 totals 14 residues. J gave up 1 base and V 8 bases, and 3 bases lay outside the gene matches. The CDR3 DNA follows: TGTGCCAGCGGACAGGGGAGTTCTGGAAACACCATATATTTT. Amino acid sequence: CASGQGSSGNTIYF.

This clonotype was seen a handful of times. The CDR3: CASSKLLASGGIYNEQFF. The CDR3 DNA sequence: TGTGCCAGTAGTAAGTTGCTAGCTAGTGGCGGGATCTACAATGAGCAGTTCTTC. V and J are TRBV19 and TRBJ2-1; D is possibly TRBD2 (6 bases). The CDR3 is made up of 18 amino acids. V dropped 4 bases and J dropped 3 bases, with 22 bases sitting between them. CDR1 is LNHDA, CDR2 SQIVND, per germline (reference sequence).

This clonotype was picked up many times. The chain joins TRBV20-1 to TRBJ2-1; TRBD2 agrees at 9 bases. Germline CDR1 DFQATT, CDR2 SNEGSKA (reference sequence). Trimming removed 3 bases from V and 8 bases from J; junction bases left unmatched: 8. The CDR3 length is 14 residues. The CDR3 coding sequence is TGCAGTGCTAGCCTCAACGGCGGGGGGGATGAGCAGTTCTTC. Protein sequence: CSASLNGGGDEQFF.

As concerns this clonotype: This may come from a read error, since a much larger clone is one base off. The chain links TRBV28 to TRBJ2-7; D may be TRBD1 (5 bases). With 4 bases removed from V and 2 bases from J, the gap between germline ends came to 12 bases. CDR3 length equals 14 residues. Germline V gene data show CDR1 as MDHEN and CDR2 as SYDVKM. The CDR3 region has the DNA TGTGCCAGCAGTTCCCCGGACACCACCTACGAGCAGTACTTC. This sequence encodes CASSSPDTTYEQYF.

In this sample, this clonotype turned up many times. The CDR3 DNA follows: TGTGCCAGCAGTTTTTCGGGGGACGAGCAGTACTTC. The encoded protein is CASSFSGDEQYF. The gene calls are TRBV12-3 or TRBV12-4 and TRBJ2-7; perhaps TRBD2 as D (6 bases). The CDR3 is 12 residues long. Between the trimmed V and J ends, which lost 3 bases and 5 bases, there was a span of 8 bases.

Ten or more counts support this clonotype. The chain is built from TRBV14 and TRBJ2-7; D may match TRBD1 or TRBD2 (5 bases each). Trimming cost V 2 bases and J 3 bases, with 8 bases left between them. Germline V lookup: CDR1 SGHDN, CDR2 FVKESK. The CDR3 sequence is 13 residues long. The CDR3 region has the DNA TGTGCCAGCAGCCAATGGGACGGCTACGAGCAGTACTTC. The encoded protein is CASSQWDGYEQYF.

This clonotype was seen at least ten times. This sequence joins TRBV29-1 and TRBJ2-7; 12 bases are a match to TRBD2. Germline V lookup: CDR1 SQVTM, CDR2 ANQGSEA. The ends lost 4 bases at V and 2 bases at J; junction bases unmatched: 6. The CDR3 length is 15 residues. The CDR3 here is CSVAGTSGSTYEQYF. The DNA for the CDR3 is TGCAGCGTTGCCGGGACTAGCGGGTCCACCTACGAGCAGTACTTC.

This clonotype was recorded at least ten times. The rearrangement links TRBV13 to TRBJ2-5; a possible D gene is TRBD1 (6 bases). V was trimmed by 0 bases and J by 5 bases, leaving 16 bases between them. Germline V gives CDR1 PRHDT, CDR2 FYEKMQ (reference sequence). CDR3 size: 16 residues. CDR3 loop: CASSLGEQGLGETQYF. The CDR3 DNA is TGTGCCAGCAGCTTAGGCGAACAGGGTTTAGGGGAGACCCAGTACTTC.

A few counts support this clonotype. The J gene is TRBJ2-7, the V gene TRBV6-5; D possibly corresponds to TRBD1 (6 bases). Trimming cost V 0 bases and J 0 bases, with 12 bases left between them. Germline V CDR1 and CDR2: MNHEY, SVGAGI. CDR3 length equals 16 residues. The CDR3 DNA sequence: TGTGCCAGCAGTTACTCGATTGGGACATTCTCCTACGAGCAGTACTTC. Its translation: CASSYSIGTFSYEQYF.

This clonotype came up many times. The CDR3 region is CASSLLVQRERGAPAYEQYF. The DNA for the CDR3 is TGTGCCAGCAGTTTATTAGTTCAGCGGGAGAGAGGAGCTCCAGCCTACGAGCAGTACTTC. This sequence joins TRBV28 and TRBJ2-7, with 8 bases matching TRBD2. Germline CDR1 is MDHEN and CDR2 is SYDVKM. This CDR3 has 20 residues. Unmatched junction bases numbered 19, after V lost 1 base and J lost 2 bases. The whole variable domain, filled in from reference TRBV28 and TRBJ2-7, reads DVKVTQSSRYLVKRTGEKVFLECVQDMDHENMFWYRQDPGLGLRLIYFSYDVKMKEKGDIPEGYSVSREKKERFSLILESASTNQTSMYLCASSLLVQRERGAPAYEQYFGPGTRLTVT.